This passage covers 18 T cell receptor beta chains from one sample sequenced in a study of cytomegalovirus exposure and HLA in healthy donors. Researchers ran the PCR with 60 Vbeta and 13 Jbeta primers. Only in-frame clones appear in the TCRdb table, and some are missing; sequencing was by immunoSEQ multiplex PCR. The sample lists under 35,000 clones, 65% seen once, with 21% in the top ten. Material for sequencing was PBMCs. The receptors were gathered from a man between 50 and 59 years old in good health and CMV-seropositive.

The chain combines TRBV9 with TRBJ2-7, with D possibly matching TRBD2 (6 bases). The V end was cut by 0 bases, the J end by 9 bases, with 22 bases between. CDR3 length equals 16 residues. Germline lookup yields CDR1 SGDLS and CDR2 YYNGEE. CDR3 residues: CASSVVFSRLRLGQYF. CDR3 coding DNA: TGTGCCAGCAGCGTAGTGTTTTCGAGACTCCGACTAGGGCAGTACTTC. Combining the CDR3 with reference TRBV9 and TRBJ2-7 gives the whole variable domain DSGVTQTPKHLITATGQRVTLRCSPRSGDLSVYWYQQSLDQGLQFLIQYYNGEERAKGNILERFSAQQFPDLHSELNLSSLELGDSALYFCASSVVFSRLRLGQYFGPGTRLTVT.

The CDR3 loop is CATSGTVGPNQPQHF. CDR3 in DNA: TGTGCCACCTCCGGCACAGTTGGCCCCAATCAGCCCCAGCATTTT. The rearrangement links TRBV10-3 to TRBJ1-5; no firm D call. Trimming took off 10 bases at V and 3 bases at J, with 19 bases between the two ends. CDR1 and CDR2 from the germline V gene are ENHRY and SYGVKD. CDR3 size: 15 residues.

The gene calls are TRBV6-5 and TRBJ1-2; D may be TRBD1 (5 bases). The germline V gene encodes CDR1 MNHEY and CDR2 SVGAGI. The ends were cut back, 7 bases at V and 2 bases at J, with 11 bases in the middle. This CDR3 comprises 13 residues. The chain's CDR3 is CASTMGPNYGYTF. Written as DNA, the CDR3 is TGTGCCAGCACGATGGGGCCAAACTATGGCTACACCTTC.

This chain joins TRBV2 and TRBJ1-2, with TRBD1 matching 9 bases. The CDR3 sequence is 17 residues long. Germline trimming cut 1 base from V and 0 bases from J; bases unmatched to any gene: 6. Germline CDR1 reads SNHLY; CDR2 reads FYNNEI. CDR3: CASSEETGGEANYGYTF. CDR3 sequence (DNA): TGTGCCAGCAGTGAAGAGACAGGGGGGGAAGCTAACTATGGCTACACCTTC.

The CDR3 is CASSFGSSANEKLFF. CDR3 in DNA: TGCGCCAGCAGCTTCGGGTCGTCGGCTAATGAAAAACTGTTTTTT. The V call is TRBV5-1, the J call TRBJ1-4, with D hard to call. The length of the CDR3 is 15 residues. V was cut by 2 bases and J by 3 bases, with 11 bases left in between. The V gene's germline CDR1 is SGHRS and CDR2 YFSETQ.

In this sample, this clone turned up a few times. The chain carries TRBV30 and TRBJ1-5, with 8 bases lining up with TRBD1. CDR3 length: 14 amino acids. Germline lookup yields CDR1 GTSNPN and CDR2 SVGIG (reference sequence). V lost 2 bases and J lost 4; bases outside the gene matches: 4. The CDR3 DNA follows: TGTGCCTGGAGTCTAGGGACAGGTAATCAGCCCCAGCATTTT. The encoded protein is CAWSLGTGNQPQHF.

The rearrangement links TRBV25-1 to TRBJ2-1; D gene uncertain. Trimming left V 3 bases short and J 0 bases short, with 15 bases between. The CDR3 loop spans 17 amino acids. CDR1 is MGHDK, CDR2 SYGVNS, per germline. CDR3 sequence: CASSDKAVTSSYNEQFF. Here the CDR3 DNA reads TGTGCCAGCAGTGATAAGGCGGTAACGAGCTCCTACAATGAGCAGTTCTTC.

V usage is TRBV5-1 and J usage is TRBJ2-3, with TRBD2 matching over 13 bases. The CDR3 is 17 amino acids. Germline assignment: CDR1 SGHRS and CDR2 YFSETQ. After removal of 1 base from V and 5 bases from J, the junction contained 7 bases not matched to a gene. The CDR3 region has the DNA TGCGCCAGCAGCTTGAGGTGGACTAGCGGGAGAGGAGATACGCAGTATTTT. Translation: CASSLRWTSGRGDTQYF.

The J gene is TRBJ1-1, the V gene TRBV6-5; possible D gene TRBD1, 6 bases. The V and J ends lost 6 bases and 6 bases respectively, with 8 bases between them. This CDR3 contains 11 residues. Germline CDR1 MNHEY, CDR2 SVGAGI. Here the CDR3 DNA reads TGTGCCAGCAGGAACAGGGCTGAAGCTTTCTTT. Translation gives CASRNRAEAFF.

The chain is built from TRBV9 and TRBJ2-3; 9 nucleotides match TRBD2. Germline V gene sequence: CDR1 SGDLS, CDR2 YYNGEE. The CDR3 is made up of 17 amino acids. The ends lost 3 bases at V and 4 bases at J; junction bases unmatched: 12. Written as DNA, the CDR3 is TGTGCCAGCAGCGAACGCGGGGGGGCGAGGGGCGCAGATACGCAGTATTTT. This gives the protein CASSERGGARGADTQYF.

This clone was found a few times. V gene TRBV10-3 combines with J gene TRBJ2-1; 8 bases map to TRBD2. The CDR3 has 12 residues. The ends lost 7 bases at V and 10 bases at J; junction bases unmatched: 6. Germline V lookup: CDR1 ENHRY, CDR2 SYGVKD. Here the CDR3 reads CAIKGGRNEQFF. DNA of the CDR3: TGTGCCATCAAGGGCGGGAGGAACGAGCAGTTCTTC.

This chain's CDR3 is CASSLKVPGTGDNEQFF. CDR3 bases: TGTGCCAGCAGCTTAAAGGTCCCAGGGACAGGGGACAATGAGCAGTTCTTC. The rearrangement links TRBV11-2 to TRBJ2-1, with 10 bases identical to TRBD1. Germline loops: CDR1 SGHAT, CDR2 FQNNGV. The J segment lost 5 bases and the V segment lost 2 bases, leaving 9 bases of the junction unmatched. The CDR3 has 17 amino acids.

This clone occurred a few times. The gene calls are TRBV7-9 and TRBJ2-2; 7 bases line up with TRBD2. Germline CDR1 and CDR2: SEHNR and FQNEAQ (reference sequence). Unmatched junction bases numbered 10, after V lost 6 bases and J lost 9 bases. CDR3 length: 14 amino acids. CDR3 in DNA: TGTGCCAGCAGTCCGGGACTAACGAGCTGGGAGCTGTTTTTT. Its translation: CASSPGLTSWELFF. The full variable domain, in which reference TRBV7-9 and TRBJ2-2 provide the parts outside the CDR3, is DTGVSQNPRHKITKRGQNVTFRCDPISEHNRLYWYRQTLGQGPEFLTYFQNEAQLEKSRLLSDRFSAERPKGSFSTLEIQRTEQGDSAMYLCASSPGLTSWELFFGEGSRLTVL.

This clone turned up a few times. The rearrangement uses TRBV28 and TRBJ2-1; maybe TRBD1 (6 bases). The length of the CDR3 is 11 residues. The germline V and J ends were trimmed by 6 bases and 12 bases, with 12 bases remaining between them. Germline V lookup: CDR1 MDHEN, CDR2 SYDVKM. The CDR3 loop reads CASSNSRGQFF. CDR3 DNA sequence: TGTGCCAGCAGCAATAGCAGGGGGCAGTTCTTC.

This clone was seen a handful of times. The rearrangement links TRBV2 to TRBJ2-1, with D maybe TRBD2 (5 bases). Germline assignment: CDR1 SNHLY and CDR2 FYNNEI. V gave up 8 bases and J gave up 6 bases, with 14 bases separating them. The CDR3 totals 13 residues. The DNA of the CDR3 is TGTGCCAGCGCGTGGGAGCGAGGCAATGAGCAGTTCTTC. It specifies CASAWERGNEQFF.

The rearrangement links TRBV29-1 to TRBJ2-3; possibly TRBD1 for D (6 bases). V gave up 4 bases and J gave up 2 bases, with 10 bases separating them. Per the germline V gene, CDR1 is SQVTM and CDR2 is ANQGSEA. The CDR3 runs to 13 residues. The CDR3 region is CSVVGAVTDTQYF. Written as DNA, the CDR3 is TGCAGCGTTGTGGGGGCAGTCACAGATACGCAGTATTTT.

This clone was counted a few times. The chain couples TRBV7-2 to TRBJ1-2; TRBD1 might be the D (5 bases). Trimming stripped 6 bases from V and 7 bases from J, with 21 bases between. Germline CDR1 and CDR2: SGHTA and FQGNSA. The CDR3 loop spans 15 amino acids. The CDR3 nucleotides are TGTGCCAGCAGTCCCGGAGGGTTTCGGGGGGGTGGCTACACCTTC. It translates to CASSPGGFRGGGYTF.

The chain links TRBV5-4 to TRBJ2-1, with TRBD2 as a possible D gene (5 bases). CDR1 is SGHNT, CDR2 YYREEE, per germline (reference sequence). The CDR3 runs to 13 residues. V was pared by 1 base and J by 8 bases, with 10 bases between. The DNA of the CDR3 is TGTGCCAGCAGCTTGTTCGGGAAGGATGAGCAGTTCTTC. This encodes CASSLFGKDEQFF. Full variable domain (missing parts from reference TRBV5-4 and TRBJ2-1): ETGVTQSPTHLIKTRGQQVTLRCSSQSGHNTVSWYQQALGQGPQFIFQYYREEENGRGNFPPRFSGLQFPNYSSELNVNALELDDSALYLCASSLFGKDEQFFGPGTRLTVL.